Included here is one TCR beta chain sequence, with context. What it binds is unknown. Primers: 60 Vbeta forward and 13 Jbeta reverse. The data were produced by immunoSEQ multiplex PCR, yet TCRdb's version contains in-frame clones alone and is incomplete. Of 150,000 to 200,000 clones in the sample, about four fifths were seen once. The data derive from a study of cytomegalovirus exposure and HLA in healthy donors. Study results and caveats: In a later analysis, TCR association rates varied by HLA locus: DRB1 most, HLA-C fewest. Analysis performed later showed TCR beta chains linked to HLA being more clonally expanded than equally common others. Most subjects had HLA-A and HLA-B alleles reportedly predicted accurately by TCR beta sequences.

Sequencing input: PBMCs. This clonotype originated in a man aged 18-30 years in good health and CMV-seronegative.

CDR3 in DNA: TGTGCCAGCAGCCAAAGTCGGGGGTTAGGCTACACCTTC. Translation gives CASSQSRGLGYTF. The chain carries TRBV14 and TRBJ1-2, with D maybe TRBD1 (5 bases). The CDR3 extends over 13 amino acids. The germline V gene encodes CDR1 SGHDN and CDR2 FVKESK. Trimming removed 2 bases at V and 8 bases at J, with 12 bases between.